This T cell receptor (beta chain) was identified during a study of blood T cell repertoires in COVID-19. Germline assignment: CDR1 KGHSH and CDR2 LQKENI. The CDR3 has 15 residues. V lost 2 bases and J lost 6, with 13 bases in between. Assay: immunoSEQ multiplex PCR; the TCRdb copy retains only in-frame clones and omits some. The table has 100,000 to 150,000 clones, roughly four fifths seen once; the top ten hold over 15%. V and J are TRBV18 and TRBJ2-2, with D tentatively TRBD2 (6 bases). This receptor was obtained from a woman aged 45-60 years with acute or convalescent COVID-19. The source material was peripheral blood. This CDR3 is CASSPSGTGAGELFF. The CDR3 coding sequence is TGTGCCAGCTCACCATCCGGGACTGGGGCCGGGGAGCTGTTTTTT.